A single sample is the source of the 2 T cell receptor beta chains below, sequenced in a study of neurological immune-mediated disorders. TCRdb reprocessed the 5' RACE reads with MiXCR, giving one entry per CDR3 protein. Here the sample spans over 65,000 distinct CDR3 sequences, around 9.9% being singletons. The specimen was PBMCs. Receptor source: a man over 45 in good health.

Many counts were recorded for this clonotype. This chain links TRBV27 with TRBJ1-6; 7 nucleotides line up with TRBD1. Losses at the gene ends were 10 bases for V and 7 bases for J; bases not matched to a gene: 10. CDR1 and CDR2 (germline): MNHEY, SMNVEV (reference sequence). The CDR3 sequence is 14 residues long. The CDR3 here is CATEPGTANSPLHF. CDR3 bases: TGTGCCACCGAACCGGGGACAGCAAATTCACCCCTCCACTTT.

At least ten counts were recorded for this clonotype. The chain combines TRBV5-1 with TRBJ2-7; tentatively, D is TRBD1 or TRBD2 (5 bases each). The CDR3 extends over 14 amino acids. V lost 0 bases and J lost 1, with 8 bases in between. The germline CDR1 and CDR2 sequences are SGHRS and YFSETQ. The CDR3 nucleotides read TGCGCCAGCAGCTTGGGGGACGGGTCCTACGAGCAGTACTTC. Its translation: CASSLGDGSYEQYF.